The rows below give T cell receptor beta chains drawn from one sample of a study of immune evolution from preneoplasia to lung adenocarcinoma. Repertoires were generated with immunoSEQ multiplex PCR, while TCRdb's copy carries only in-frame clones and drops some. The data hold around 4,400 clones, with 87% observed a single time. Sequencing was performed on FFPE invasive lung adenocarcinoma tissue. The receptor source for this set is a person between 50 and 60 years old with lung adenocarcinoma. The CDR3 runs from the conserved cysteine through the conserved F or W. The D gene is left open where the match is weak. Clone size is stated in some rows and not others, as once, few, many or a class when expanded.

cdr3_aa: CASRPRQGRNEKLFF; cdr3_nt: TGTGCCAGCAGACCTCGACAGGGGCGGAATGAAAAACTGTTTTTT; j_call: TRBJ1-4; d_call: TRBD1; clone_size: NA; v_call: TRBV6-6
cdr3_aa: CAWSRGRDVDTQYF; cdr3_nt: TGTGCCTGGTCGCGCGGGAGAGATGTAGATACGCAGTATTTT; j_call: TRBJ2-3; d_call: TRBD2; clone_size: NA; v_call: TRBV30
cdr3_aa: CASSSADRGHEAFF; cdr3_nt: TGTGCCAGCAGCTCTGCGGACAGGGGGCATGAAGCTTTCTTT; j_call: TRBJ1-1; d_call: TRBD1; clone_size: NA; v_call: TRBV5-5
cdr3_aa: CASSREYEQYF; cdr3_nt: TGTGCCAGCAGTCGCGAATACGAGCAGTACTTC; j_call: TRBJ2-7; d_call: NA; clone_size: NA; v_call: TRBV6-5
cdr3_aa: CASHPGLANYNEQFF; cdr3_nt: TGTGCCAGCCACCCCGGACTAGCGAATTACAATGAGCAGTTCTTC; j_call: TRBJ2-1; d_call: TRBD2; clone_size: NA; v_call: TRBV6-5
cdr3_aa: CASSPRGRLQETQYF; cdr3_nt: TGTGCCAGCTCACCGCGGGGTAGGTTACAAGAGACCCAGTACTTC; j_call: TRBJ2-5; d_call: NA; clone_size: NA; v_call: TRBV18
cdr3_aa: CASSITGSSNQPQHF; cdr3_nt: TGTGCCAGTAGTATAACGGGGTCTAGCAATCAGCCCCAGCATTTT; j_call: TRBJ1-5; d_call: NA; clone_size: NA; v_call: TRBV19
cdr3_aa: CASSLIREGPYEQYF; cdr3_nt: TGTGCCAGCAGCTTAATCCGGGAGGGCCCCTACGAGCAGTACTTC; j_call: TRBJ2-7; d_call: TRBD2; clone_size: NA; v_call: TRBV11-2
cdr3_aa: CASSPMDSISGNTIYF; cdr3_nt: TGTGCCAGCTCACCGATGGACAGTATCTCTGGAAACACCATATATTTT; j_call: TRBJ1-3; d_call: NA; clone_size: NA; v_call: TRBV18
cdr3_aa: CASSPRWPSNEKLFF; cdr3_nt: TGTGCCAGCAGTCCCCGCTGGCCGTCGAATGAAAAACTGTTTTTT; j_call: TRBJ1-4; d_call: NA; clone_size: NA; v_call: TRBV28
cdr3_aa: CASGLVGPSGNTIYF; cdr3_nt: TGCGCCAGCGGCCTCGTAGGGCCCTCTGGAAACACCATATATTTT; j_call: TRBJ1-3; d_call: NA; clone_size: NA; v_call: TRBV23-1
cdr3_aa: CASSEMTGAQETQYF; cdr3_nt: TGTGCCAGCAGTGAAATGACAGGGGCGCAAGAGACCCAGTACTTC; j_call: TRBJ2-5; d_call: TRBD1; clone_size: NA; v_call: TRBV6-1
cdr3_aa: CASSFQGAGPYEQYF; cdr3_nt: TGCGCCAGCAGCTTCCAGGGGGCCGGACCCTACGAGCAGTACTTC; j_call: TRBJ2-7; d_call: TRBD1; clone_size: NA; v_call: TRBV5-1
cdr3_aa: CASSEFGTIGSGYTF; cdr3_nt: TGTGCCAGCAGTGAGTTCGGTACGATCGGGTCGGGCTACACCTTC; j_call: TRBJ1-2; d_call: NA; clone_size: NA; v_call: TRBV6-1
cdr3_aa: CASSLMGWSGDGRLDEQYF; cdr3_nt: TGTGCCAGCAGCTTAATGGGGTGGTCGGGGGACGGGAGGCTAGACGAGCAGTACTTC; j_call: TRBJ2-7; d_call: TRBD2; clone_size: NA; v_call: TRBV7-3
cdr3_aa: CASSFASPYEQYF; cdr3_nt: TGTGCCAGCAGCTTTGCTAGTCCCTACGAGCAGTACTTC; j_call: TRBJ2-7; d_call: NA; clone_size: few; v_call: TRBV7-9
cdr3_aa: CASSSWRAASYEQYF; cdr3_nt: TGTGCCAGCAGCTCCTGGAGGGCGGCGTCCTACGAGCAGTACTTC; j_call: TRBJ2-7; d_call: NA; clone_size: NA; v_call: TRBV13
cdr3_aa: CASHPYLGESSYNEQFF; cdr3_nt: TGTGCCAGCCACCCATATCTAGGGGAGAGCTCCTACAATGAGCAGTTCTTC; j_call: TRBJ2-1; d_call: NA; clone_size: NA; v_call: TRBV11-2
cdr3_aa: CASSPYYEQYF; cdr3_nt: TGTGCCAGCAGTCCCTACTACGAGCAGTACTTC; j_call: TRBJ2-7; d_call: NA; clone_size: once; v_call: TRBV28
cdr3_aa: CAWKKRGGQGGEKLFF; cdr3_nt: TGTGCCTGGAAAAAGAGGGGAGGACAGGGCGGTGAAAAACTGTTTTTT; j_call: TRBJ1-4; d_call: TRBD1; clone_size: NA; v_call: TRBV30
cdr3_aa: CASSQQAGGLYNEQFF; cdr3_nt: TGCGCCAGCAGCCAACAAGCGGGAGGCCTCTACAATGAGCAGTTCTTC; j_call: TRBJ2-1; d_call: TRBD2; clone_size: few; v_call: TRBV4-1
cdr3_aa: CALPGQGRYTF; cdr3_nt: TGTGCCCTCCCGGGACAGGGGCGCTACACCTTC; j_call: TRBJ1-2; d_call: TRBD1; clone_size: NA; v_call: TRBV30